One sample yielded the 17 T cell receptor beta chains listed below, sequenced in a study of shared clonotypes between healthy human individuals. Profiling relied on immunoSEQ multiplex PCR, and the TCRdb table lists in-frame clones only, not all of them. The table has about 330,000 clones, roughly 70% seen once; the top ten hold about 9.4%. Sequences were obtained from memory CD4+ T cells sorted from blood. The subset denotes: CD45RA-negative fraction. These receptors were collected from a man younger than 45 in good health.

CDR3 nucleotide sequence: TGTGCCATCAGTGACCGGGACAGGGGTCAAGATCAGCCCCAGCATTTT. Translation: CAISDRDRGQDQPQHF. The J gene is TRBJ1-5, the V gene TRBV10-3; TRBD1 aligns across 10 bases. The CDR3 is 16 amino acids. V lost 3 bases to trimming and J lost 5 bases; unmatched junction nucleotides: 7. CDR1 and CDR2 (germline): ENHRY, SYGVKD.

The chain joins TRBV30 to TRBJ2-7; TRBD1 might be the D (6 bases). The CDR3 is 14 residues long. Trimming cost V 1 base and J 6 bases, with 16 bases left between them. The germline gives CDR1 GTSNPN, CDR2 SVGIG (reference sequence). In nucleotides, the CDR3 is TGTGCCTGGAGTGAAGGGGGACCCTCCCCCGAGCAGTACTTC. Translating it yields CAWSEGGPSPEQYF.

This clone has a handful of counts. The chain links TRBV28 to TRBJ1-5; D not certain. The germline V gene encodes CDR1 MDHEN and CDR2 SYDVKM. Trimming took 6 bases from V and 8 from J, leaving 17 bases between them. The CDR3 runs 14 residues. The CDR3 region has the DNA TGTGCCAGCAGAATCCCCAGCGGGTTGGAGCCCCAGCATTTT. Translating gives CASRIPSGLEPQHF. Filled out from reference TRBV28 and TRBJ1-5, the complete variable domain reads DVKVTQSSRYLVKRTGEKVFLECVQDMDHENMFWYRQDPGLGLRLIYFSYDVKMKEKGDIPEGYSVSREKKERFSLILESASTNQTSMYLCASRIPSGLEPQHFGDGTRLSIL.

This clone counts as medium-sized. The chain has TRBV5-1 and TRBJ2-2; tentative D call: TRBD1 (5 bases). The CDR3 is made up of 15 amino acids. V was clipped by 0 bases and J by 0 bases, with 6 bases between them. Germline values: CDR1 SGHRS, CDR2 YFSETQ. The CDR3 protein is CASSLGTTNTGELFF. CDR3 nucleotides: TGCGCCAGCAGCTTGGGGACAACGAACACCGGGGAGCTGTTTTTT.

This chain joins TRBV11-3 and TRBJ2-1; 11 nucleotides align to TRBD2. Unmatched junction bases numbered 7, after V lost 4 bases and J lost 5 bases. The CDR3 is made up of 16 amino acids. In germline, CDR1 is SGHNT, CDR2 YENEEA. CDR3 amino acids: CASSSAGTSGDNEQFF. CDR3 in DNA: TGTGCCAGCAGCTCCGCCGGGACTAGCGGTGACAATGAGCAGTTCTTC.

This clone was recorded once. The chain has TRBV7-2 and TRBJ1-4; tentative D call: TRBD1 (6 bases). The CDR3 contains 17 residues. Trimming pared 4 bases from V and 9 bases from J, leaving 24 bases between. Per germline, CDR1 SGHTA and CDR2 FQGNSA. CDR3 sequence: CASSSAGVSGARKKLFF. CDR3 DNA: TGTGCCAGCAGCTCCGCCGGTGTGTCGGGGGCACGGAAAAAACTGTTTTTT.

The rearrangement joins TRBV7-2 to TRBJ2-1, with 7 bases fitting TRBD2. There are 14 residues in the CDR3. The J segment lost 10 bases and the V segment lost 1 base, leaving 7 bases of the junction unmatched. Germline V CDR1 and CDR2: SGHTA, FQGNSA. The chain's CDR3 is CASSLDGRSGEQFF. For the CDR3, the DNA is TGTGCCAGCAGCTTAGACGGGAGGTCAGGCGAGCAGTTCTTC. Supplemented by reference TRBV7-2 and TRBJ2-1, the full variable domain reads GAGVSQSPSNKVTEKGKDVELRCDPISGHTALYWYRQSLGQGLEFLIYFQGNSAPDKSGLPSDRFSAERTGGSVSTLTIQRTQQEDSAVYLCASSLDGRSGEQFFGPGTRLTVL.

J is TRBJ2-7 and V is TRBV2, with unresolved D. CDR1 is SNHLY and CDR2 is FYNNEI in the germline V gene. The CDR3 consists of 14 residues. The germline V and J ends were trimmed by 3 bases and 6 bases, with 15 bases remaining between them. As DNA, the CDR3 is TGTGCCAGCAGTGAGGCGCACCCGCTAAGCGAGCAGTACTTC. Protein sequence: CASSEAHPLSEQYF.

The chain recombines TRBV28 with TRBJ2-2; tentative D call: TRBD2 (6 bases). The CDR3 is 14 residues long. The germline gives CDR1 MDHEN, CDR2 SYDVKM. V lost 7 bases, J lost 6 bases, and 15 bases lay in between. CDR3 region: CASIPTGGSGELFF. DNA for the CDR3: TGTGCCAGCATCCCAACCGGGGGATCCGGGGAGCTGTTTTTT.

The chain is built from TRBV9 and TRBJ2-3; D remains unclear. V was clipped by 0 bases and J by 4 bases, with 9 bases between them. Germline CDR1 reads SGDLS; CDR2 reads YYNGEE. This CDR3 is built from 14 residues. This CDR3 reads CASSVAQAPDTQYF. CDR3 in DNA: TGTGCCAGCAGCGTAGCTCAAGCCCCAGATACGCAGTATTTT. The full variable domain, with the rest looked up from reference TRBV9 and TRBJ2-3, is DSGVTQTPKHLITATGQRVTLRCSPRSGDLSVYWYQQSLDQGLQFLIQYYNGEERAKGNILERFSAQQFPDLHSELNLSSLELGDSALYFCASSVAQAPDTQYFGPGTRLTVL.

The V and J genes are TRBV11-2 and TRBJ1-1; 7 bases agree with TRBD1. The V gene's germline CDR1 is SGHAT and CDR2 FQNNGV. V was pared by 1 base and J by 2 bases, with 4 bases of the junction left unmatched. CDR3 length: 15 amino acids. As DNA, the CDR3 is TGTGCCAGCAGCTTAGGAGGGGGCAGCAACACTGAAGCTTTCTTT. This sequence encodes CASSLGGGSNTEAFF.

This clone appeared many times. The sample has other DNA sequences that encode this CDR3 too. V usage is TRBV5-4 and J usage is TRBJ2-3; 8 nucleotides align to TRBD2. The CDR3 runs 15 residues. Germline loops: CDR1 SGHNT, CDR2 YYREEE (reference sequence). Trimming took 1 base from V and 2 from J; bases not matched to a gene: 3. DNA for the CDR3: TGTGCCAGCAGCTTGAAGGGACTAGACACAGATACGCAGTATTTT. Its translation is CASSLKGLDTDTQYF. The full variable domain, completed using reference TRBV5-4 and TRBJ2-3, is ETGVTQSPTHLIKTRGQQVTLRCSSQSGHNTVSWYQQALGQGPQFIFQYYREEENGRGNFPPRFSGLQFPNYSSELNVNALELDDSALYLCASSLKGLDTDTQYFGPGTRLTVL.

As to this clone: This same CDR3 is encoded by further DNA sequences in the sample. The genes are TRBV27 and TRBJ2-7; D call uncertain. The CDR3 sequence is 13 residues long. Trimming pared 3 bases from V and 6 bases from J, leaving 12 bases between. Germline V gene data show CDR1 as MNHEY and CDR2 as SMNVEV (reference sequence). CDR3 sequence (DNA): TGTGCCAGCAGTTTCCCAGGAACCGGCGAGCAGTACTTC. Translated, it gives CASSFPGTGEQYF.

This clone was counted a few times. The CDR3 reads CASSRQGDQPQHF. The CDR3 DNA reads TGCGCCAGCAGTCGACAGGGTGATCAGCCCCAGCATTTT. This chain uses TRBV10-2 with TRBJ1-5, with 7 bases fitting TRBD1. The J segment lost 5 bases and the V segment lost 5 bases, leaving 3 bases of the junction unmatched. This CDR3 has 13 amino acids. Germline V CDR1 and CDR2: WSHSY, SAAADI.

The rearrangement links TRBV10-2 to TRBJ2-1; D uncertain. Germline V gene data show CDR1 as WSHSY and CDR2 as SAAADI. The V gene lost 5 bases and the J gene lost 6 bases, with 11 bases spanning the gap. There are 13 residues in the CDR3. The CDR3 sequence is CASSFGSANEQFF. DNA of the CDR3: TGCGCCAGCAGTTTTGGCAGCGCCAATGAGCAGTTCTTC.

The chain joins TRBV7-2 to TRBJ2-2; no clear D. Looked up from germline, CDR1 is SGHTA and CDR2 is FQGNSA. This CDR3 is 13 amino acids long. V gave up 0 bases and J gave up 5 bases, with 4 bases separating them. The DNA for the CDR3 is TGTGCCAGCAGCTTAGCGATGACCGGGGAGCTGTTTTTT. It codes for CASSLAMTGELFF.

The rearrangement links TRBV28 to TRBJ1-4; no firm D call. The CDR3 covers 12 residues. With 2 bases removed from V and 8 bases from J, the gap between germline ends came to 6 bases. Looked up from germline, CDR1 is MDHEN and CDR2 is SYDVKM. In nucleotides, the CDR3 is TGTGCCAGCAGTTTACAGAGAGAAAAACTGTTTTTT. The encoded protein is CASSLQREKLFF.